This T cell receptor (beta chain) was obtained from a study of graft-versus-host responses after intestinal transplantation (dated by TCRdb to 2020 to 2023). For context, the study as a whole: The transplants that recipients got were multivisceral, liver-intestinal, or isolated intestinal. Alloreactive clones were identified by sequencing pre-transplant mixed lymphocyte reaction products and comparing them with unstimulated pre-transplant donor and recipient T cells. Instead of going to the commercial service, samples from a few later patients were sequenced in-house on an Illumina MiSeq and processed with MiXCR. Every recipient was given anti-thymocyte globulin induction, followed by about three years of maintenance tacrolimus and steroids. Bulk TCR-beta CDR3 sequencing was used to track graft-versus-host and host-versus-graft alloreactive T cell clones in the graft, circulation and bone marrow after intestinal transplantation. The cohort enrolled about two dozen intestinal transplant recipients, one of whom was a retransplant, and a few patients without pretransplant specimens were excluded. Donor T cell macrochimerism was defined as a peak of at least 4% donor T cells among recipient peripheral blood mononuclear cells.

The time point label for this specimen denotes: cells obtained before transplantation from donor or recipient. CD3+CD4+ and CD3+CD8+ populations were FACS-sorted from unstimulated pre-transplant donor and recipient cells taken from spleen or lymph nodes. The library came from the immunoSEQ multiplex PCR assay. In most patients, genomic DNA was isolated using the Qiagen DNeasy Blood and Tissue Kit and sent frozen to Adaptive Biotechnologies for TCR sequencing. Adaptive Biotechnologies carried out high-throughput TCR-beta CDR3 sequencing of genomic DNA for most patients. Per the authors' processing: Adaptive's ImmunoSEQ software was the source of the TCR sequencing data for about 20 patients, while a few other patients were processed with MiXCR and VDJtools. To correct CD4 versus CD8 sorting errors, any sequence found in both subsets at a frequency ratio below 5:1 was removed. Because the origin of CDR3 nucleotide sequences shared between donor and recipient could not be assigned, those sequences were removed. To be classed as alloreactive, a clone needed at least 2-fold expansion over unstimulated cells and a minimum CFSE-low frequency of 0.002% (template counts) or 0.001% (read counts). Mappable clones were those detected in sequenced pre-transplant spleen, lymph node, or MLR CFSE-low populations of the donor or recipient. Cumulative frequency of alloreactive clones was calculated as a percentage of all sequences weighted by copy number. Sourced from immuneACCESS, this table was stored by TCRdb with only in-frame sequences that have V and J called. A share of the clones is absent; for the studies checked, an unresolved V gene accounts for under half, and the remainder has no known explanation. V, J and clone size are those of that table, while D and trimming were read from the DNA. The sample table lists tens of thousands of clones, roughly 92% of them with a count of one. The ten largest clonotypes hold about 0.3% of the sample.

With respect to this clone: Its recognized antigen is unknown. No much larger clonotype is one base removed from it; base qualities were not supplied.

Here is what the overall study found, with its caveats: GvH clones were found in recipient bone marrow, and some of the GvH clones appeared earlier in ileal mucosa or blood, which is consistent with an intestinal mucosal origin. The relatively low number and heterogeneity of intestinal transplant patients limited the conclusions. In the allografts of patients with donor T cell macrochimerism, GvH to HvG T cell clonal ratios were high. Early after transplant, declines in HvG clones were associated with peak levels of circulating GvH clones.

Including the terminal cysteine and phenylalanine, the CDR3 comprises 16 residues. The only DNA kept is the CDR3, 48 bases in frame from the first base. According to the germline V gene, CDR1 reads SGDLS and CDR2 reads YYNGEE. V is pruned by 4 bases and J by 3 bases, leaving 10 bases of the junction without a gene match. The chain couples TRBV9 to TRBJ2-7; a stretch of 10 junction bases matches TRBD1. This sequence originates from a human donor who received an intestinal transplant. The starting material was unstimulated CD4+ T cells sorted from spleen or lymph node cells, obtained before intestinal transplant. The CDR3 reads CASSPRRQGADYEQYF. The DNA sequence follows: TGTGCCAGCAGCCCGAGGCGACAGGGGGCTGACTACGAGCAGTACTTC.